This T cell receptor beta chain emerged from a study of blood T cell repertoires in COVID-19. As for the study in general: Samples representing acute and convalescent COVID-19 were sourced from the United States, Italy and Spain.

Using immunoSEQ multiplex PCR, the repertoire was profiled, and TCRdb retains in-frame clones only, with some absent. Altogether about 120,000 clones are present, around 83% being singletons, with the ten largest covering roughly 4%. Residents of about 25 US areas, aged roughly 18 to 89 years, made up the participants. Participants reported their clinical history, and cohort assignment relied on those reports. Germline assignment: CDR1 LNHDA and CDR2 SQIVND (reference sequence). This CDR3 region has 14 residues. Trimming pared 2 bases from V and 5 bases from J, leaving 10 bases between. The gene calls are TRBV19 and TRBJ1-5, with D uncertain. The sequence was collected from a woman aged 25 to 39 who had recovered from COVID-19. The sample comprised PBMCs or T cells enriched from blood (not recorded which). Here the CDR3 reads CASSIKSGDQPQHF. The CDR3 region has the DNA TGTGCCAGTAGTATAAAGTCAGGTGATCAGCCCCAGCATTTT.